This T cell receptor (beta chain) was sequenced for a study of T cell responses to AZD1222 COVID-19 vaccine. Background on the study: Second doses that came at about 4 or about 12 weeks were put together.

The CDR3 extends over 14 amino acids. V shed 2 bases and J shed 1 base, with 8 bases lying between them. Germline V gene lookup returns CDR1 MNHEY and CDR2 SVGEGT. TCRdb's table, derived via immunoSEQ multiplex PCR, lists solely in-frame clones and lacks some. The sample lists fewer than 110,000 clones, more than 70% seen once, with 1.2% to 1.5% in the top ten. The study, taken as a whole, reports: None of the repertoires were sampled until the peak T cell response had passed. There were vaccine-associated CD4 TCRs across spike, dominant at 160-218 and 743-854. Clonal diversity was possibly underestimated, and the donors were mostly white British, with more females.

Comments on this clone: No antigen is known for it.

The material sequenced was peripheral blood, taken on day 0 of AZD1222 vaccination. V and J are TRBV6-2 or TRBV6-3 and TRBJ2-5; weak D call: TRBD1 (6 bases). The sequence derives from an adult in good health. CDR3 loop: CASSYRDIQETQYF. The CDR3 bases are TGTGCCAGCAGTTACCGGGACATCCAAGAGACCCAGTACTTC.